Reported below is one T cell receptor (beta chain). The antigen is undetermined. The data stem from a study of human T cells and chemical hapten exposure. The germline gives CDR1 DFQATT, CDR2 SNEGSKA (reference sequence). The CDR3 has 13 residues. Trimming took 2 bases from V and 5 from J; bases not matched to a gene: 2. TCRdb independently ran MiXCR on the RACE reads; one entry per CDR3 protein. The data contain more than 80,000 distinct CDR3 sequences, 8.5% to 12% of them seen just once; the ten biggest clones take up around 5%. General observations from the study: Compared to controls, expanded TCRs made significantly more large clusters of similar CDR3s.

Time point defined: patch test 2, 6 weeks after DPC sensitization. Treatment indicated: therapeutic diphenylcyclopropenone sensitization with weekly scalp DPC. The V and J genes are TRBV20-1 and TRBJ2-3; 9 bases agree with TRBD1. The source is a woman in her 50s with alopecia areata. Some clones in this sample may be carry-over from other donors' samples. This specimen was whole blood, taken in connection with sensitization to the hapten diphenylcyclopropenone (DPC). The DNA of the CDR3 is TGCAGTGCTAGAACAGGGGGCATAGATACGCAGTATTTT. It specifies CSARTGGIDTQYF.